A single sample is the source of the 18 T cell receptor beta chains below, sequenced in a study of T cell responses to AZD1222 COVID-19 vaccine. Clones were read by immunoSEQ multiplex PCR, and TCRdb kept only the in-frame ones, dropping some. This sample has 90,000 to 130,000 clones, with about 86% found just once. Sequencing was performed on peripheral blood, taken on day 0 of AZD1222 vaccination. The receptors derive from an adult in good health.

This rearrangement joins TRBV5-4 to TRBJ2-1; 8 nucleotides line up with TRBD1. Germline values: CDR1 SGHNT, CDR2 YYREEE (reference sequence). The CDR3 is 16 amino acids. The V gene end was trimmed by 3 bases and the J gene end by 2 bases; junction bases not matched to a gene: 7. CDR3 nucleotide sequence: TGTGCCAGCAGCTCGTCCGGGACAGGTGCCTACAATGAGCAGTTCTTC. This translates into CASSSSGTGAYNEQFF.

The V call is TRBV12-2, the J call TRBJ1-5. TRBV12-2 is reported as a pseudogene. The CDR3 runs 14 residues. The CDR3 nucleotides read TGTGCAAGTCGCTTAGTGGGGAACAATCAGCCCCAGCATTTT. This translates into CASRLVGNNQPQHF.

J is TRBJ2-3 and V is TRBV7-2; a weak D match, TRBD1 (6 bases). CDR1 SGHTA and CDR2 FQGNSA come from the germline V gene. Trimming took off 3 bases at V and 4 bases at J, with 20 bases between the two ends. The CDR3 is made up of 17 amino acids. The CDR3 nucleotides read TGTGCCAGCAGCTTCCTATTGGGGGCCGTCCTCCCAGATACGCAGTATTTT. Protein sequence: CASSFLLGAVLPDTQYF.

This clone was observed a handful of times. The chain combines TRBV5-1 with TRBJ2-3, with 8 positions matching TRBD1. Looked up from germline, CDR1 is SGHRS and CDR2 is YFSETQ. CDR3 size: 14 residues. V shed 5 bases, J shed 4 bases, and the junction held 6 bases outside the gene matches. DNA for the CDR3: TGCGCCAGCAGTACAGGGGGTGTTGCAGATACGCAGTATTTT. This translates into CASSTGGVADTQYF.

This clone has only one observation. This chain connects TRBV2 to TRBJ2-2; D unclear. The CDR3 totals 16 residues. The germline V and J ends were trimmed by 3 bases and 4 bases, with 15 bases remaining between them. Germline V lookup: CDR1 SNHLY, CDR2 FYNNEI. The CDR3 here is CASSETPPSGTGELFF. The CDR3 DNA sequence: TGTGCCAGCAGTGAGACTCCCCCATCGGGCACCGGGGAGCTGTTTTTT. The entire variable domain, with the rest obtained from reference TRBV2 and TRBJ2-2, is as follows: EPEVTQTPSHQVTQMGQEVILRCVPISNHLYFYWYRQILGQKVEFLVSFYNNEISEKSEIFDDQFSVERPDGSNFTLKIRSTKLEDSAMYFCASSETPPSGTGELFFGEGSRLTVL.

In this sample, this clone turned up once. The V gene is TRBV11-2, the J gene TRBJ1-1; D not resolved. The CDR3 spans 18 residues. The germline V gene has CDR1 SGHAT and CDR2 FQNNGV. Between the trimmed V and J ends, which lost 1 base and 1 base, there was a span of 19 bases. Here the CDR3 reads CASSLAFGRTGGNTEAFF. The CDR3 DNA is TGTGCCAGCAGCTTAGCTTTTGGCCGAACGGGCGGGAACACTGAAGCTTTCTTT.

The V gene is TRBV5-3, the J gene TRBJ1-6, with D possibly being TRBD1 (6 bases). TRBV5-3 is placed among ORFs of uncertain function. V was pared by 4 bases and J by 7 bases, with 15 bases between. The CDR3 loop spans 15 amino acids. DNA for the CDR3: TGTGCCAGAAGCGTCGAACAGGGCAGGAATTCACCCCTCCACTTT. The encoded protein is CARSVEQGRNSPLHF.

The table lists this clone with many counts. The rearrangement joins TRBV9 to TRBJ2-1, with TRBD2 matching over 10 bases. The V gene end was trimmed by 4 bases and the J gene end by 7 bases; junction bases not matched to a gene: 11. The germline V gene has CDR1 SGDLS and CDR2 YYNGEE. The CDR3 length is 16 residues. As DNA, the CDR3 is TGTGCCAGCAGCCCTGTAGCGGGGGGAACCCTAAATGAGCAGTTCTTC. Its protein is CASSPVAGGTLNEQFF.

This clone was observed once. The chain uses TRBV9 and TRBJ1-3; no clear D. Trimming cost V 0 bases and J 4 bases, with 2 bases left between them. Germline CDR1 reads SGDLS; CDR2 reads YYNGEE. CDR3 length equals 12 residues. The CDR3 loop is CASSVEGNTIYF. The CDR3 DNA follows: TGTGCCAGCAGCGTAGAAGGAAACACCATATATTTT.

The chain has TRBV20-1 and TRBJ1-2, with D possibly matching TRBD1 (6 bases). The CDR3 has 14 amino acids. V was trimmed by 3 bases and J by 4 bases, leaving 15 bases between them. CDR1 and CDR2 from the germline V gene are DFQATT and SNEGSKA (reference sequence). CDR3 DNA sequence: TGCAGTGCTAGTCTGTTTAGGGGGAGCTATGGCTACACCTTC. Its translation is CSASLFRGSYGYTF.

V is TRBV5-1 and J is TRBJ1-1; D may be TRBD1 (5 bases). V lost 1 base and J 1 base, leaving 11 bases between the germline ends. Germline lookup yields CDR1 SGHRS and CDR2 YFSETQ. The CDR3 is made up of 15 amino acids. The CDR3, as DNA: TGCGCCAGCAGCTTGTGGGGGGGTCAGAACACTGAAGCTTTCTTT. Protein: CASSLWGGQNTEAFF.

V usage is TRBV10-2 and J usage is TRBJ2-1; D gene unclear. The CDR3 is made up of 16 amino acids. Trimming stripped 5 bases from V and 8 bases from J, with 22 bases between. Germline V gives CDR1 WSHSY, CDR2 SAAADI. The CDR3 loop is CASSPPLLGSGDEQFF. In DNA, the CDR3 is TGCGCCAGCAGTCCCCCTTTACTGGGATCGGGCGATGAGCAGTTCTTC.

CDR3: CASSVGQDTLGNTIYF. CDR3 coding DNA: TGTGCCAGCAGCGTCGGACAGGACACACTTGGAAACACCATATATTTT. The chain has TRBV5-5 and TRBJ1-3; 7 nucleotides line up with TRBD1. Germline trimming cut 4 bases from V and 3 bases from J; bases unmatched to any gene: 10. The CDR3 is 16 amino acids. Germline CDR1 reads SGHKS; CDR2 reads YYEKEE (reference sequence). Using reference TRBV5-5 and TRBJ1-3 for the parts outside the CDR3, the full variable domain is DAGVTQSPTHLIKTRGQQVTLRCSPISGHKSVSWYQQVLGQGPQFIFQYYEKEERGRGNFPDRFSARQFPNYSSELNVNALLLGDSALYLCASSVGQDTLGNTIYFGEGSWLTVV.

This chain connects TRBV28 to TRBJ1-2; 7 nucleotides line up with TRBD1. CDR3 size: 14 residues. Looked up from germline, CDR1 is MDHEN and CDR2 is SYDVKM. V shed 6 bases, J shed 4 bases, and the junction held 8 bases outside the gene matches. In DNA, the CDR3 is TGTGCCAGCAGGCCAACGGGACAGAGCTATGGCTACACCTTC. Its translation is CASRPTGQSYGYTF.

DNA of the CDR3: TGTGCCAGCAGCTTATCAGGATTGGGCGCGGTGAACTCTGGAAACACCATATATTTT. Protein sequence: CASSLSGLGAVNSGNTIYF. The V gene is TRBV7-2, the J gene TRBJ1-3; D unresolved. The ends were cut back, 2 bases at V and 0 bases at J, with 20 bases in the middle. Germline CDR1 SGHTA, CDR2 FQGNSA. The CDR3 contains 19 residues.

The gene calls are TRBV28 and TRBJ1-6; D is possibly TRBD1 (5 bases). In germline, CDR1 is MDHEN, CDR2 SYDVKM. Trimming removed 7 bases from V and 5 bases from J, with 9 bases in between. The CDR3 is made up of 13 amino acids. This chain's CDR3 is CASNQGNNSPLHF. The DNA for the CDR3 is TGTGCCAGCAATCAGGGAAATAATTCACCCCTCCACTTT.

The chain links TRBV7-2 to TRBJ1-2; D may be TRBD1 (5 bases). Germline CDR1 reads SGHTA; CDR2 reads FQGNSA. The length of the CDR3 is 15 residues. V lost 6 bases and J 2 bases, leaving 16 bases between the germline ends. The DNA for the CDR3 is TGTGCCAGCAGGCCCGGACAACCCGGCAACTATGGCTACACCTTC. Amino acids: CASRPGQPGNYGYTF.

The chain combines TRBV15 with TRBJ1-1, with D possibly being TRBD1 (5 bases). V dropped 7 bases and J dropped 8 bases, with 8 bases sitting between them. Germline V gene sequence: CDR1 LNHNV, CDR2 YYDKDF (reference sequence). The CDR3 is made up of 10 amino acids. The CDR3 DNA sequence: TGTGCCACCACGGGGGTGGAAGCTTTCTTT. Its translation: CATTGVEAFF.